This TCR beta chain was retrieved from a study of neurological immune-mediated disorders. Germline-derived CDR1 and CDR2 are SGHVS and FNYEAQ. CDR3 size: 15 residues. V dropped 5 bases and J dropped 3 bases, with 13 bases sitting between them. This clonotype has ten or more counts. Via MiXCR, TCRdb re-called the 5' RACE reads, giving one row per CDR3 protein. Of about 65,000 distinct CDR3 sequences in the sample, 3.5% to 5% were seen once. The receptor was derived from a man in his forties or fifties with multiple sclerosis. Sequenced material: PBMCs. The genes are TRBV7-6 and TRBJ2-2; D is perhaps TRBD2 (5 bases). The CDR3 is CASSRTVDDTGELFF. DNA of the CDR3: TGTGCCAGCAGCAGGACTGTCGATGACACCGGGGAGCTGTTTTTT.